This is a list of T cell receptor beta chains from one sample in a study of cytomegalovirus exposure and HLA in healthy donors. The repertoire was sequenced with immunoSEQ multiplex PCR; TCRdb's copy has only in-frame clones and lacks some. The sample holds over 150,000 clones, approximately 79% seen once. The sample consisted of PBMCs. These receptors all come from a man aged 35-49 years in good health and CMV-seronegative. CDR3s include the opening cysteine and the closing phenylalanine or tryptophan. D genes are given only for firm matches. Expanded clones are given a class, and other clones once, few, many or no size at all.

clone_size j_call v_call d_call cdr3_aa cdr3_nt
once TRBJ2-2 TRBV6-5 TRBD1 CASSYFRGHTGELFF TGTGCCAGCAGTTATTTCAGGGGGCACACCGGGGAGCTGTTTTTT
. TRBJ1-1 TRBV28 . CASSPPNTEAFF TGTGCCAGCAGCCCCCCAAACACTGAAGCTTTCTTT
. TRBJ2-1 TRBV15 TRBD2 CATSRVWREDNEQFF TGTGCCACCAGCAGAGTGTGGCGGGAGGACAATGAGCAGTTCTTC
. TRBJ2-7 TRBV11-3 . CASSLGRGSSYEQYF TGTGCCAGCAGCCTCGGACGGGGAAGCTCCTACGAGCAGTACTTC
few TRBJ2-1 TRBV6-1 . CASTYGVREQFF TGTGCCAGCACCTACGGGGTTAGGGAGCAGTTCTTC
. TRBJ2-2 TRBV7-8 TRBD2 CASSLAAGVHTGELFF TGTGCCAGCAGCTTAGCGGCGGGAGTACACACCGGGGAGCTGTTTTTT
few TRBJ2-2 TRBV27 TRBD2 CASRRAGVPGELFF TGTGCCAGCAGGCGAGCGGGAGTCCCCGGGGAGCTGTTTTTT
once TRBJ2-7 TRBV14 . CASSQLGPGIYEQYF TGTGCCAGCAGCCAGTTGGGCCCCGGCATCTACGAGCAGTACTTC
. TRBJ2-3 TRBV6-6 . CASSYSPDLGTQYF TGTGCCAGCAGTTACTCGCCGGATCTGGGCACGCAGTATTTT
. TRBJ1-1 TRBV6-1 . CASRRTDHTEAFF TGTGCCAGCAGAAGGACAGACCACACTGAAGCTTTCTTT
. TRBJ1-1 TRBV4-1 . CASSHPLRGSEAFF TGCGCCAGCAGCCACCCTCTGCGGGGGTCTGAAGCTTTCTTT
. TRBJ2-5 TRBV7-2 . CASSLEAPWWETQYF TGTGCCAGCAGCTTAGAAGCCCCCTGGTGGGAGACCCAGTACTTC
. TRBJ2-3 TRBV21-1 . CASIWTSGRLRGTDTQYF TGTGCCAGCATCTGGACTAGCGGGAGGTTAAGAGGTACAGATACGCAGTATTTT
. TRBJ2-7 TRBV18 TRBD2 CASHYSGRVEQYF TGTGCCAGCCACTATAGCGGGAGGGTCGAGCAGTACTTC
. TRBJ2-7 TRBV20-1 . CSAGRGVEQYF TGCAGTGCTGGCAGGGGAGTTGAGCAGTACTTC
. TRBJ2-1 TRBV6-9 TRBD2 CASSSLPLWREVLNEQFF TGTGCCAGCAGTTCTCTCCCACTTTGGCGGGAGGTTCTCAATGAGCAGTTCTTC
. TRBJ1-5 TRBV19 . CASDWGLLDQPQHF TGTGCCAGTGATTGGGGCCTCCTGGATCAGCCCCAGCATTTT
. TRBJ2-1 TRBV4-1 TRBD2 CASSQDRGSGNEQFF TGCGCCAGCAGCCAAGATCGCGGGAGTGGTAATGAGCAGTTCTTC
few TRBJ2-2 TRBV28 . CASSLNRVPVGTGELFF TGTGCCAGCAGTTTAAACAGGGTACCTGTGGGTACCGGGGAGCTGTTTTTT
. TRBJ2-5 TRBV5-6 . CASSVGSTGLTDF TGTGCCAGCAGCGTGGGATCAACGGGACTCACAGACTTC
. TRBJ1-5 TRBV10-3 . CAITKGRGTSNQPQHF TGTGCCATCACCAAGGGCAGGGGAACCAGCAATCAGCCCCAGCATTTT